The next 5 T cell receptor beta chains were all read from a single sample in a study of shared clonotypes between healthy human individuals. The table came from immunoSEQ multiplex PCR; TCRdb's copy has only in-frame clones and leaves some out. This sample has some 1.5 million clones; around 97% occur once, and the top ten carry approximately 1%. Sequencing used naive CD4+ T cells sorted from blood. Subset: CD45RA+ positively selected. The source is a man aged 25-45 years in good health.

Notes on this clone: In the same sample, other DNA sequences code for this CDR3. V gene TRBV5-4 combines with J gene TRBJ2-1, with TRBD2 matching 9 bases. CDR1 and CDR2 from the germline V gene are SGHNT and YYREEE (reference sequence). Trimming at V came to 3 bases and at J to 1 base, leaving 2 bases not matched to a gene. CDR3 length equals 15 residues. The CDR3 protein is CASSSTSGSYNEQFF. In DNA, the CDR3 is TGTGCCAGCAGCTCCACTAGCGGGTCCTACAATGAGCAGTTCTTC.

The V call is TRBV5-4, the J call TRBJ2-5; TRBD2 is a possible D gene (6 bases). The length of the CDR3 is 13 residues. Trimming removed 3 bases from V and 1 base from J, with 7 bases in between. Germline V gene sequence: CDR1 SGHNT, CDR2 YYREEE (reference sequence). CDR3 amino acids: CASSSGVQETQYF. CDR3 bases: TGTGCCAGCAGCTCGGGAGTCCAAGAGACCCAGTACTTC.

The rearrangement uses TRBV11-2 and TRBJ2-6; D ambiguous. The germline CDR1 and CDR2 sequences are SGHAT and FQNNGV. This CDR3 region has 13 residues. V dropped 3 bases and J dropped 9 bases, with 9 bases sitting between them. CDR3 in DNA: TGTGCCAGCAGCTTGGCAGGAAGCAACGTCCTGACTTTC. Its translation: CASSLAGSNVLTF.

CDR3 sequence reads: CASSDSTPTQYF. In DNA, the CDR3 is TGCGCCAGCAGCGATTCCACCCCTACGCAGTATTTT. The rearrangement joins TRBV5-1 to TRBJ2-3; no firm D call. The CDR3 has 12 residues. V was shortened by 4 bases and J by 8 bases, with 11 bases between the two germline ends. Germline CDR1 is SGHRS and CDR2 is YFSETQ.

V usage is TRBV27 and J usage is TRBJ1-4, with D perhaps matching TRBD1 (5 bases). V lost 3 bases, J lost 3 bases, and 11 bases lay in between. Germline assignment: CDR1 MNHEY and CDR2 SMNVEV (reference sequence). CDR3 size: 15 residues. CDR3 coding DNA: TGTGCCAGCAGTTTTGGGACCCGGGCTAATGAAAAACTGTTTTTT. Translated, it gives CASSFGTRANEKLFF.